The rows below give T cell receptor beta chains drawn from one sample of a study of OX40 agonist ivuxolimab in advanced cancers. TCRdb's copy holds only in-frame clones and misses some; the assay was immunoSEQ multiplex PCR. Of about 58,000 clones listed, 86% are singletons. The material was CD4+ or CD8+ T cells sorted from blood, obtained in a trial of the OX40 agonist ivuxolimab. These receptors all come from an adult with an advanced solid tumor such as melanoma, head and neck, liver or kidney cancer. The CDR3 runs from the conserved cysteine through the conserved F or W. The D gene is left open where the match is weak.

j_call d_call v_call cdr3_aa
TRBJ2-7 NA TRBV7-9 CASSLGSTGGHNYEQYF
TRBJ2-3 NA TRBV5-1 CASSLPSGTPGDTQYF
TRBJ1-3 NA TRBV18 CASTPDGISGNTIYF
TRBJ1-5 NA TRBV19 CASSINWTRRRNQPQHF
TRBJ2-1 TRBD2 TRBV5-1 CASSLGLAHNEQFF
TRBJ2-2 TRBD2 TRBV10-3 CATRTSAGELFF
TRBJ1-2 NA TRBV9 CASSQGTDYGYTF
TRBJ2-3 NA TRBV5-1 CASRMMGSSTDTQYF
TRBJ1-2 NA TRBV18 CATSRLGEDGYTF
TRBJ2-5 TRBD1 TRBV5-1 CASSLEKLRTGQAQETQYF
TRBJ1-2 TRBD1 TRBV5-6 CASSLRAARGQGYTF
TRBJ1-5 TRBD1 TRBV7-9 CASSFGTGSGQPQHF
TRBJ2-7 NA TRBV19 CASSTALGSTYEQYF
TRBJ1-5 NA TRBV6-6 CASSAGTKKRPQHF
TRBJ1-2 NA TRBV18 CASTGQTVNYGYTF
TRBJ1-3 NA TRBV6-1 CASSEEASSGNTIYF
TRBJ2-6 TRBD1 TRBV14 CASSPGRDRWTGANVLTF
TRBJ2-7 TRBD1 TRBV5-1 CASTRAAGQGAREQYF
TRBJ1-6 NA TRBV5-1 CASSLSGNSPLHF
TRBJ1-3 TRBD1 TRBV5-3 CARRRTGGSQGLSSGNTIYF
TRBJ1-6 NA TRBV5-5 CASSPLAGAYNSPLHF
TRBJ2-7 NA TRBV21-1 CASSRGAAGSYEQYF
TRBJ1-4 TRBD1 TRBV15 CATSRRTGAGEKLFF
TRBJ1-5 TRBD1 TRBV18 CASSPMGQYSNQPQHF
TRBJ2-7 TRBD1 TRBV4-1 CASSHTGTGMHEQYF
TRBJ2-5 NA TRBV5-4 CASSLGGWETQYF
TRBJ1-6 NA TRBV2 CASRGGVQNSPLHF
TRBJ2-3 NA TRBV30 CAWSVLGRRDTQYF
TRBJ1-4 TRBD1 TRBV6-5 CASSYGDRDNEKLFF
TRBJ2-7 NA TRBV18 CASSPTQRPSSYEQYF
TRBJ2-2 NA TRBV12-5 CASDRTNTGELFF
TRBJ1-2 NA TRBV5-6 CASSLDRTTYGYTF
TRBJ2-2 TRBD1 TRBV11-2 CASSWDRGQTGELFF
TRBJ1-5 NA TRBV18 CASSPTAGVQPQHF
TRBJ1-6 NA TRBV10-3 CAISRTEDNSPLHF
TRBJ1-2 NA TRBV27 CASRSRGGGGYGYTF
TRBJ2-4 NA TRBV19 CASSGENLAKNIQYF
TRBJ1-3 NA TRBV7-9 CASSTPRGLVSGNTIYF
TRBJ1-1 TRBD1 TRBV18 CASSPITGGGTEAFF
TRBJ2-5 TRBD2 TRBV25-1 CASSLVAGGQETQYF
TRBJ1-2 NA TRBV7-2 CASSSQVPYGYTF
TRBJ2-7 NA TRBV5-1 CASSLQVNYEQYF
TRBJ1-5 NA TRBV10-3 CAISENADNQPQHF
TRBJ1-2 TRBD1 TRBV27 CASSPWDSYGYTF
TRBJ1-5 NA TRBV2 CASSEVDWADSNQPQHF
TRBJ1-1 NA TRBV7-9 CASRPGAGKFTEAFF
TRBJ1-6 TRBD1 TRBV5-1 CASSLQTGTANSPLHF
TRBJ2-5 NA TRBV30 CAWSRTGSGGETQYF
TRBJ2-7 NA TRBV11-2 CASSPSGRGSTYEQYF
TRBJ2-3 NA TRBV18 CASSLDSTDTQYF
TRBJ1-6 TRBD1 TRBV7-2 CASSPGTGGSPLHF
TRBJ1-2 TRBD1 TRBV19 CASTTGGNGYTF
TRBJ2-2 TRBD1 TRBV23-1 CASSQSGTGRTGELFF
TRBJ2-5 TRBD2 TRBV7-8 CASSPTGELAGVSRETQYF
TRBJ2-1 TRBD2 TRBV4-2 CASSRLAGNYNEQFF